One sample yielded the 16 T cell receptor beta chains listed below, sequenced in a study of early T cells in non-severe SARS-CoV-2 infection. TCRdb processed the 5' RACE reads anew with MiXCR; each CDR3 protein has one entry. This sample has under 95,000 distinct CDR3 sequences, with 15% found just once. The sample taken for sequencing was whole blood. The source of these receptors is an adult who was a healthcare worker with PCR-confirmed SARS-CoV-2 infection or an uninfected control (not recorded which).

J is TRBJ2-5 and V is TRBV4-2; TRBD2 might be the D (6 bases). Germline V lookup: CDR1 LGHNA, CDR2 YNFKEQ. Deletions cut 3 bases from V and 5 bases from J, with 16 bases between. The CDR3 loop spans 15 amino acids. The CDR3 DNA follows: TGTGCCAGCAGCCAGGGGCGGGGCGGCCCCGAGACCCAGTACTTC. It translates to CASSQGRGGPETQYF.

The V call is TRBV7-2, the J call TRBJ2-1; D is possibly TRBD1 or TRBD2 (6 bases each). Germline V gene lookup returns CDR1 SGHTA and CDR2 FQGNSA. V was cut by 4 bases and J by 4 bases, with 11 bases left in between. CDR3 length equals 14 residues. The CDR3 is CASSSRRGYNEQFF. In DNA, the CDR3 is TGTGCCAGCAGCTCCCGGAGGGGGTACAATGAGCAGTTCTTC.

This clonotype appeared many times. The V gene is TRBV4-3, the J gene TRBJ2-3; D remains ambiguous. The CDR3 spans 14 residues. CDR1 is LGHNA, CDR2 YSLEER, per germline. The germline V and J ends were trimmed by 1 base and 1 base, with 6 bases remaining between them. The CDR3 region has the DNA TGCGCCAGCAGCCAAGGGGTCGGCACAGATACGCAGTATTTT. Protein: CASSQGVGTDTQYF.

This clonotype was counted ten times or more. The gene calls are TRBV20-1 and TRBJ2-6; 11 bases agree with TRBD2. Germline V gives CDR1 DFQATT, CDR2 SNEGSKA (reference sequence). V lost 5 bases to trimming and J lost 4 bases; unmatched junction nucleotides: 10. The CDR3 runs to 17 residues. CDR3 nucleotides: TGCAGTGCTCCCCAGTTAGCGGGAGGGTCAGGGGCCAACGTCCTGACTTTC. Its translation: CSAPQLAGGSGANVLTF.

This clonotype was counted a single time. V and J are TRBV25-1 and TRBJ2-7; maybe TRBD2 (6 bases). There are 12 residues in the CDR3. V was clipped by 6 bases and J by 4 bases, with 10 bases between them. Germline V gives CDR1 MGHDK, CDR2 SYGVNS. CDR3 in amino acids: CASSSTRYEQYF. The CDR3 DNA follows: TGTGCCAGCAGCTCGACTAGGTACGAGCAGTACTTC.

This clonotype was found a few times. The chain is built from TRBV18 and TRBJ2-7; the match to TRBD1 covers 7 bases. Germline V gene data show CDR1 as KGHSH and CDR2 as LQKENI. The CDR3 spans 15 residues. V trimming: 3 bases; J trimming: 3 bases; junction bases outside the gene matches: 8. The CDR3 loop reads CASSPPTGLGYEQYF. CDR3 DNA: TGTGCCAGCTCACCTCCGACAGGGTTGGGCTACGAGCAGTACTTC.

This clonotype was seen more than once but under ten times. This chain connects TRBV12-3 or TRBV12-4 to TRBJ1-1; a possible D gene is TRBD1 (6 bases). The CDR3 is 14 amino acids. V gave up 6 bases and J gave up 1 base, with 12 bases separating them. In DNA form, the CDR3 reads TGTGCCAGCAGAGCCCTGACAGGGAACACTGAAGCTTTCTTT. Translated: CASRALTGNTEAFF.

The V call is TRBV12-3 or TRBV12-4, the J call TRBJ2-3, with 15 bases lining up with TRBD2. After removal of 6 bases from V and 6 bases from J, the junction contained 13 bases not matched to a gene. The CDR3 totals 18 residues. This chain's CDR3 is CASRVGLAGGPGLDTQYF. CDR3 DNA: TGTGCCAGCAGAGTCGGACTAGCGGGAGGGCCTGGTTTGGATACGCAGTATTTT.

This clonotype was detected many times. The V call is TRBV7-2, the J call TRBJ2-1, with TRBD2 matching 7 bases. Germline assignment: CDR1 SGHTA and CDR2 FQGNSA. With V trimmed by 5 bases and J by 6 bases, 4 bases remained unmatched. The CDR3 is 13 amino acids. The CDR3 region is CASSPGTTNEQFF. The CDR3 DNA follows: TGTGCCAGCAGCCCGGGGACTACCAATGAGCAGTTCTTC.

This clonotype was picked up a small number of times. The rearrangement links TRBV5-1 to TRBJ1-2, with D unclear. The V end was cut by 0 bases, the J end by 8 bases, with 11 bases between. Germline V gene data show CDR1 as SGHRS and CDR2 as YFSETQ. The CDR3 runs 13 residues. Here the CDR3 DNA reads TGCGCCAGCAGCTTGGTAGAAAGTGGCGGCTACACCTTC. Protein: CASSLVESGGYTF.

V usage is TRBV10-3 and J usage is TRBJ2-1; D may correspond to TRBD1 or TRBD2 (5 bases each). V was clipped by 4 bases and J by 9 bases, with 7 bases between them. Germline CDR1 reads ENHRY; CDR2 reads SYGVKD. The CDR3 length is 11 residues. The CDR3 sequence is CAISGGTEQFF. In DNA, the CDR3 is TGTGCCATCAGTGGAGGGACTGAGCAGTTCTTC.

This clonotype was seen ten or more times. This sequence joins TRBV20-1 and TRBJ1-2; D is ambiguous. This CDR3 has 12 amino acids. Germline V CDR1 and CDR2: DFQATT, SNEGSKA (reference sequence). Between the trimmed V and J ends, which lost 3 bases and 3 bases, there was a span of 8 bases. Here the CDR3 reads CSASLSDYGYTF. CDR3 bases: TGCAGTGCTAGTCTTTCGGACTATGGCTACACCTTC.

J is TRBJ2-5 and V is TRBV7-8; 7 bases map to TRBD1. Trimming took 4 bases from V and 3 from J; bases not matched to a gene: 5. Germline values: CDR1 SGHVS, CDR2 FQNEAQ. The CDR3 is made up of 14 amino acids. The CDR3 sequence is CASSSAGTEETQYF. In DNA, the CDR3 is TGTGCCAGCAGCTCAGCCGGGACAGAAGAGACCCAGTACTTC. The complete variable domain, with remaining parts taken from reference TRBV7-8 and TRBJ2-5, reads GAGVSQSPRYKVAKRGQDVALRCDPISGHVSLFWYQQALGQGPEFLTYFQNEAQLDKSGLPSDRFFAERPEGSVSTLKIQRTQQEDSAVYLCASSSAGTEETQYFGPGTRLLVL.

The chain has TRBV6-2 or TRBV6-3 and TRBJ2-1, with D maybe TRBD2 (5 bases). Per the germline V gene, CDR1 is MNHEY and CDR2 is SVGEGT. The ends were cut back, 6 bases at V and 5 bases at J, with 17 bases in the middle. The CDR3 extends over 15 amino acids. This chain's CDR3 is CASSHLRLSDNEQFF. CDR3 sequence (DNA): TGTGCCAGCAGCCATCTCCGACTATCGGACAATGAGCAGTTCTTC.

This clonotype occurred many times. The chain links TRBV12-3 or TRBV12-4 to TRBJ2-3, with D unresolved. The CDR3 contains 11 residues. Trimming took 3 bases from V and 6 from J, leaving 4 bases between them. The CDR3 sequence is CASSLGDTQYF. CDR3 in DNA: TGTGCCAGCAGTTTGGGCGATACGCAGTATTTT.

The chain recombines TRBV2 with TRBJ1-1; D remains ambiguous. Germline CDR1 reads SNHLY; CDR2 reads FYNNEI. V lost 1 base to trimming and J lost 8 bases, with 8 bases between them. The CDR3 is 12 residues long. The CDR3 loop is CASSEGVLEAFF. For the CDR3, the DNA is TGTGCCAGCAGTGAAGGGGTGTTGGAAGCTTTCTTT. The complete variable domain, with remaining parts taken from reference TRBV2 and TRBJ1-1, reads EPEVTQTPSHQVTQMGQEVILRCVPISNHLYFYWYRQILGQKVEFLVSFYNNEISEKSEIFDDQFSVERPDGSNFTLKIRSTKLEDSAMYFCASSEGVLEAFFGQGTRLTVV.